This T cell receptor (beta chain) stems from a study of neurological immune-mediated disorders (dated by TCRdb to about 2019). Context from the whole study: Peripheral blood TCR-beta repertoires from patients with HTLV-I-associated myelopathy (HAM/TSP), patients with multiple sclerosis, and healthy controls were compared in the study using UMI-based sequencing. The approximately 100 TCR-beta libraries included longitudinal samples, technical triplicates and paired sorted CD4+ and CD8+ T-cell subsets alongside PBMC samples. The cohort comprised about 71 subjects: some 14 HAM/TSP patients, some 34 multiple sclerosis patients and approximately 20 healthy controls.

Clipping removes 0 bases from V and 3 bases from J, with 3 as the unmatched junction base count. Counted from cysteine to phenylalanine, this CDR3 has 14 amino acids. Only the CDR3 region is kept as DNA, spanning 42 bases read in frame from base 1. The germline V gene gives CDR1 as SGDLS and CDR2 as YYNGEE. The healthy controls were volunteers from blood banks in Maryland, USA. For sorted-subset TCR libraries, some 950,000 sorted CD4+ or CD8+ T cells were used. Peripheral blood was subjected to Ficoll-Hypaque density gradient centrifugation to isolate PBMCs, which were then cryopreserved in liquid nitrogen. Paired sorted CD4+ and CD8+ subsets came from healthy controls, HAM/TSP patients and MS patients. This clonotype was seen at least ten times. Its binding antigen is unknown. Base-call qualities are not available, and no considerably larger clone is one nucleotide away. cDNA was synthesized by template-switch 5'RACE using a primer carrying a 10-nucleotide random unique molecular identifier by which each TCR transcript was tagged. Every sequencing run covered 15-18 subjects and yielded more than 170 million TCR-beta sequences. The RNeasy kit was used to extract total RNA. Using the KAPA Real-time Library Amplification kit, TCR-beta VDJ regions were amplified with primers for the TCR constant region and the 5'RACE anchor. A first PCR added sample indexes and Illumina adaptors, after which a second PCR increased the library yield. The roughly 650 bp TCR product was size-selected on a 2% E-gel SizeSelection system after Ampure bead purification. Before pooling, library quality was checked on a Bioanalyzer, concentration was measured with Qubit, and libraries were quantified with the Kapa Library Quantification kit. Paired-end 2 x 150 bp sequencing of the libraries was performed on an Illumina HiSeq 2500. To increase sequence diversity, roughly 24-32% phiX was spiked into each library pool. The paper's processing steps were these. Quality-filtered reads were processed with the UMI-based MiGEC pipeline, which removed over 80% of raw TCR sequences during error correction. IMGT germline references were used for alignment of VDJ genes, and clonotypes were defined by a unique CDR3 amino acid sequence together with V-J genes. Clonal expansion, Shannon diversity and CDR3 relatedness were evaluated with VDJtools (CalcPairwiseDistances, ClusterSamples), while phylogenetic trees were built in CLCbio workbench. A clone was classed as expanded if it had 8 or more unique UMIs, a cutoff based on coefficient-of-variation modelling across technical triplicates. TCRdb handled the public reads itself, with Q25 trimming in fastp and clone calling in MiXCR, and kept productive beta chains. Entries are consolidated by CDR3 protein sequence, retaining the most common genes and DNA. TCRdb assigned the V and J calls; the authors' analysis was not used. The sample table contains 45,000 or so distinct CDR3 sequences; only one count was recorded for around 6% of them. The top ten clonotypes cover around 0.55% of the sample.

The study at large found these results: TCR clonal expansion was highest in HAM/TSP patients and lowest in MS patients, with MS patients falling below even healthy controls. No identical CDR3 amino acid sequences were shared among expanded clones across subjects, suggesting private TCR-beta repertoires in all groups.

Sequenced: CD4+ T cells from blood. The TCR was taken from a middle-aged woman in good health. In this chain, TRBV9 is recombined with TRBJ2-7, with TRBD1 identical over 7 junction bases. This receptor has the CDR3 CASSVEPGGYEQYF. DNA sequence: TGTGCCAGCAGCGTAGAGCCAGGGGGCTACGAGCAGTACTTC.